Presented here are 16 T cell receptor beta chains from one specimen sequenced in a study of blood T cell repertoires in COVID-19. Data came from immunoSEQ multiplex PCR; TCRdb stores just in-frame clones and leaves some out. Of about 310,000 clones detected, more than 75% appear once; the ten largest clones hold 1.3%. The sample comprised peripheral blood. The receptors come from an older man with acute or convalescent COVID-19.

This clone was seen once. This chain uses TRBV5-4 with TRBJ1-1; D is perhaps TRBD1 (6 bases). CDR1 is SGHNT, CDR2 YYREEE, per germline (reference sequence). V was shortened by 4 bases and J by 1 base, with 11 bases between the two germline ends. The CDR3 is 14 amino acids. The CDR3 reads CASSPGQTNTEAFF. The CDR3 DNA follows: TGTGCCAGCAGCCCCGGACAGACGAACACTGAAGCTTTCTTT. Based on the CDR3 plus reference TRBV5-4 and TRBJ1-1, the full variable domain is ETGVTQSPTHLIKTRGQQVTLRCSSQSGHNTVSWYQQALGQGPQFIFQYYREEENGRGNFPPRFSGLQFPNYSSELNVNALELDDSALYLCASSPGQTNTEAFFGQGTRLTVV.

The CDR3 protein is CASSSPLDYEQYF. As DNA, the CDR3 is TGTGCCAGCAGTTCGCCCTTAGACTACGAGCAGTACTTC. This chain uses TRBV6-2 or TRBV6-3 with TRBJ2-7; D gene uncertain. The CDR3 extends over 13 amino acids. V was trimmed by 4 bases and J by 3 bases, leaving 10 bases between them. Germline CDR1 is MNHEY and CDR2 is SVGEGT.

V usage is TRBV10-3 and J usage is TRBJ2-1; 10 bases agree with TRBD2. Germline CDR1 reads ENHRY; CDR2 reads SYGVKD. The CDR3 covers 16 residues. V dropped 3 bases and J dropped 8; count of bases not matched to a gene: 10. CDR3: CAISDPSSGRTYEQFF. The CDR3 nucleotides read TGTGCCATCAGTGACCCTAGTAGCGGGAGGACATATGAGCAGTTCTTC.

This clone was seen a single time. V usage is TRBV27 and J usage is TRBJ2-3, with 9 positions matching TRBD2. V lost 5 bases and J lost 3; bases outside the gene matches: 15. Germline assignment: CDR1 MNHEY and CDR2 SMNVEV (reference sequence). This CDR3 is built from 18 residues. The CDR3 DNA sequence: TGTGCCAGCAGTCTGCTACGCGGGACTAGCTATAGGACAGATACGCAGTATTTT. Translating it yields CASSLLRGTSYRTDTQYF.

This chain uses TRBV10-3 with TRBJ1-1, with D perhaps matching TRBD1 (5 bases). The CDR3 has 13 residues. The germline V and J ends were trimmed by 11 bases and 0 bases, with 13 bases remaining between them. Germline assignment: CDR1 ENHRY and CDR2 SYGVKD. The CDR3 DNA reads TGTGCCGCGCGACAGTCTCTGAACACTGAAGCTTTCTTT. Translated: CAARQSLNTEAFF.

CDR3 amino acids: CASRDAGRSLSGANVLTF. CDR3 sequence (DNA): TGTGCCAGTAGGGATGCGGGCAGGTCTCTCTCTGGGGCCAACGTCCTGACTTTC. The V call is TRBV19, the J call TRBJ2-6; tentative D call: TRBD2 (5 bases). The germline V and J ends were trimmed by 6 bases and 0 bases, with 18 bases remaining between them. This CDR3 is built from 18 residues. Germline loops: CDR1 LNHDA, CDR2 SQIVND (reference sequence).

This clone has more than one count but fewer than ten. The CDR3 region has the DNA TGCAGCGTTGGGGCAGGGGCAGCCTCTGGGGCCAACGTCCTGACTTTC. It specifies CSVGAGAASGANVLTF. J is TRBJ2-6 and V is TRBV29-1, with D possibly being TRBD1 (6 bases). The germline V and J ends were trimmed by 4 bases and 0 bases, with 13 bases remaining between them. Looked up from germline, CDR1 is SQVTM and CDR2 is ANQGSEA. The length of the CDR3 is 16 residues.

This chain joins TRBV6-5 and TRBJ1-2; TRBD1 is a possible D gene (5 bases). Trimming shortened V by 0 bases and J by 4 bases, and 15 bases separated the two germline ends. The germline V gene encodes CDR1 MNHEY and CDR2 SVGAGI. The CDR3 has 16 amino acids. CDR3 sequence: CASSYSRRQSGYGYTF. CDR3 nucleotides: TGTGCCAGCAGTTACTCGCGCCGACAGTCGGGCTATGGCTACACCTTC.

The chain employs TRBV4-3 and TRBJ1-1, with 7 bases fitting TRBD1. With 4 bases clipped from V and 3 bases from J, the junction kept 8 bases outside the gene matches. CDR1 and CDR2 (germline): LGHNA, YSLEER. This CDR3 has 15 residues. DNA for the CDR3: TGCGCCAGCAGCCCAGGGGGACAAGGGGACACTGAAGCTTTCTTT. Translated: CASSPGGQGDTEAFF.

CDR3 in DNA: TGCGCCAGCAGCCCGGGGAATTCACCCCTCCACTTT. Translated, it gives CASSPGNSPLHF. The chain combines TRBV5-1 with TRBJ1-6; D ambiguous. CDR1 is SGHRS and CDR2 is YFSETQ in the germline V gene. The CDR3 sequence is 12 residues long. The ends were cut back, 4 bases at V and 7 bases at J, with 6 bases in the middle.

Written as DNA, the CDR3 is TGTGCCAGCAGCTCCCGGGGAGCGGGGGGTCGGGAGACCCAGTACTTC. As protein: CASSSRGAGGRETQYF. The genes are TRBV7-2 and TRBJ2-5, with 9 bases identical to TRBD2. This CDR3 is built from 16 residues. Germline loops: CDR1 SGHTA, CDR2 FQGNSA. Trimming cost V 4 bases and J 5 bases; bases outside gene matches: 11.

CDR3 nucleotide sequence: TGTGCCAGCTCACGCAGGGGGCAGGGCAATGAGCAGTTCTTC. Protein sequence: CASSRRGQGNEQFF. The chain links TRBV18 to TRBJ2-1; 8 nucleotides match TRBD1. The CDR3 runs to 14 residues. CDR1 and CDR2 from the germline V gene are KGHSH and LQKENI. V was clipped by 4 bases and J by 6 bases; unmatched bases: 5.

The rearrangement uses TRBV6-5 and TRBJ2-7, with unresolved D. The germline V gene encodes CDR1 MNHEY and CDR2 SVGAGI. This CDR3 has 14 amino acids. V lost 6 bases and J lost 3, with 15 bases in between. The CDR3 sequence: CASSLDGANYEQYF. CDR3 nucleotide sequence: TGTGCCAGCAGCCTAGACGGAGCTAACTACGAGCAGTACTTC.

CDR3 bases: TGTGCCAGCAGCTTAGAGGGCGGGGGGGCAGATACGCAGTATTTT. As protein: CASSLEGGGADTQYF. V is TRBV7-2 and J is TRBJ2-3; 9 bases agree with TRBD2. CDR3 length equals 15 residues. Losses at the gene ends were 1 base for V and 4 bases for J; bases not matched to a gene: 3. Germline V gives CDR1 SGHTA, CDR2 FQGNSA.

The chain links TRBV30 to TRBJ1-2; 8 bases line up with TRBD1. The germline CDR1 and CDR2 sequences are GTSNPN and SVGIG (reference sequence). The junction had 8 bases not matched to a gene; V was cut back by 3 bases and J by 5 bases. CDR3 length equals 14 residues. CDR3 sequence reads: CAWSIAGGGYGYTF. The DNA of the CDR3 is TGTGCCTGGAGCATCGCAGGGGGCGGGTATGGCTACACCTTC.

A single count supports this clone. The V gene is TRBV18, the J gene TRBJ2-3, with D possibly being TRBD2 (6 bases). The ends were cut back, 4 bases at V and 4 bases at J, with 15 bases in the middle. This CDR3 has 15 residues. Germline lookup yields CDR1 KGHSH and CDR2 LQKENI. The CDR3 region is CASSRFTGVADTQYF. As DNA, the CDR3 is TGTGCCAGCTCACGTTTTACGGGGGTGGCAGATACGCAGTATTTT.